These 24 T cell receptor beta chains were all obtained from the same sample, sequenced in a study of CD8 T cells in Susac syndrome. When the RNA was reverse transcribed, random hexamers were used with an input of 0.5 to 1 ug. A single record per CDR3 protein comes from TCRdb applying MiXCR to the immunoSEQ multiplex PCR reads. The data show about 290,000 distinct CDR3 sequences, with 85% seen just once and roughly 0.21% held by the top ten. The sequenced sample was CD8+ T cells from PBMCs. Source of these receptors: a human donor with multiple sclerosis.

The chain couples TRBV6-5 to TRBJ1-2; D may be TRBD1 (6 bases). V was pared by 6 bases and J by 4 bases, with 15 bases between. The CDR3 consists of 14 residues. Looked up from germline, CDR1 is MNHEY and CDR2 is SVGAGI. CDR3 in DNA: TGTGCCAGCAGACCTCCGGGGGGGCCCTATGGCTACACCTTC. This sequence encodes CASRPPGGPYGYTF.

This sequence joins TRBV29-1 and TRBJ1-1; D is unclear. Germline V gives CDR1 SQVTM, CDR2 ANQGSEA. V lost 4 bases to trimming and J lost 1 base, with 7 bases between them. The CDR3 length is 12 residues. In DNA, the CDR3 is TGCAGCGTTGTCTTATCGAACACTGAAGCTTTCTTT. As protein: CSVVLSNTEAFF.

This clonotype was seen once. This chain uses TRBV4-3 with TRBJ2-1; TRBD1 agrees at 9 bases. From germline, CDR1 is LGHNA and CDR2 YSLEER. V lost 3 bases and J lost 7; bases outside the gene matches: 4. The CDR3 covers 14 residues. CDR3 in DNA: TGCGCCAGCAGCCATGACAGGGGGGGGAATGAGCAGTTCTTC. Its protein product is CASSHDRGGNEQFF.

The V and J genes are TRBV5-5 and TRBJ1-1, with 7 positions matching TRBD1. V gave up 6 bases and J gave up 5 bases; unmatched junction bases: 7. The CDR3 runs 13 residues. Germline lookup yields CDR1 SGHKS and CDR2 YYEKEE (reference sequence). The CDR3 DNA is TGTGCCAGCAAGACGACAGGGCGAACTGAAGCTTTCTTT. Translated: CASKTTGRTEAFF.

The chain couples TRBV5-1 to TRBJ2-2; perhaps TRBD2 as D (6 bases). Per the germline V gene, CDR1 is SGHRS and CDR2 is YFSETQ. The CDR3 covers 16 residues. V was cut by 5 bases and J by 2 bases, with 16 bases left in between. The CDR3: CASSPWRGKNTGELFF. Here the CDR3 DNA reads TGCGCCAGCAGTCCGTGGCGGGGAAAAAACACCGGGGAGCTGTTTTTT.

The rearrangement uses TRBV12-3 or TRBV12-4 and TRBJ2-7; D remains unclear. Trimming left V 5 bases short and J 0 bases short, with 11 bases between. The CDR3 loop spans 14 amino acids. For the CDR3, the DNA is TGTGCCAGCAGTCTTCACATAGCCTCCTACGAGCAGTACTTC. It encodes CASSLHIASYEQYF.

The chain has TRBV29-1 and TRBJ1-1; D unclear. The CDR3 has 15 residues. Trimming took 7 bases from V and 3 from J, leaving 21 bases between them. Germline CDR1 SQVTM, CDR2 ANQGSEA. The CDR3 here is CSAEAPGRRDTEAFF. The CDR3 coding sequence is TGCAGCGCCGAAGCTCCCGGGCGGAGGGACACTGAAGCTTTCTTT.

This clonotype appeared once. The chain carries TRBV4-3 and TRBJ2-5; tentatively, D is TRBD1 (5 bases). This CDR3 region has 15 residues. Trimming pared 0 bases from V and 4 bases from J, leaving 12 bases between. Per germline, CDR1 LGHNA and CDR2 YSLEER. The CDR3 loop is CASSQDNAGRETQYF. For the CDR3, the DNA is TGCGCCAGCAGCCAAGATAATGCAGGGCGAGAGACCCAGTACTTC.

This clonotype has only a few counts. The gene calls are TRBV25-1 and TRBJ2-5; 9 nucleotides match TRBD2. The germline CDR1 and CDR2 sequences are MGHDK and SYGVNS. This CDR3 region has 15 residues. V dropped 1 base and J dropped 1; count of bases not matched to a gene: 1. CDR3 in DNA: TGTGCCAGCAGTGAATCGACTAGCGGCCAAGAGACCCAGTACTTC. Its translation is CASSESTSGQETQYF.

Only one count was recorded for this clonotype. The chain is built from TRBV16 and TRBJ1-2, with 9 bases matching TRBD1. The V gene's germline CDR1 is KGHSY and CDR2 FQNENV. Trimming cost V 0 bases and J 6 bases; bases outside gene matches: 5. The CDR3 contains 15 residues. CDR3 DNA: TGTGCCAGCAGCCAATCTACAGGGGGCTATGATGGCTACACCTTC. Translation gives CASSQSTGGYDGYTF. The variable domain in full, with the rest retrieved from reference TRBV16 and TRBJ1-2, is GEEVAQTPKHLVRGEGQKAKLYCAPIKGHSYVFWYQQVLKNEFKFLISFQNENVFDETGMPKERFSAKCLPNSPCSLEIQATKLEDSAVYFCASSQSTGGYDGYTFGSGTRLTVV.

J is TRBJ2-2 and V is TRBV5-4, with D perhaps TRBD2 (5 bases). The CDR3 is 15 amino acids. The germline V and J ends were trimmed by 6 bases and 8 bases, with 20 bases remaining between them. Germline loops: CDR1 SGHNT, CDR2 YYREEE (reference sequence). Here the CDR3 reads CASTWESSGPGELFF. The CDR3 nucleotides read TGTGCCAGCACCTGGGAGTCCTCGGGCCCTGGGGAGCTGTTTTTT.

This chain joins TRBV5-6 and TRBJ2-1; D is unclear. V lost 4 bases to trimming and J lost 9 bases, with 8 bases between them. The CDR3 totals 11 residues. CDR1 and CDR2 (germline): SGHDT, YYEEEE. The CDR3 DNA reads TGTGCCAGCAGCCGCCCTCGTGAGCAGTTCTTC. Translating gives CASSRPREQFF.

The chain has TRBV5-4 and TRBJ2-7; 11 bases agree with TRBD2. The CDR3 has 15 residues. V gave up 4 bases and J gave up 6 bases; unmatched junction bases: 9. Germline lookup yields CDR1 SGHNT and CDR2 YYREEE (reference sequence). The CDR3 region has the DNA TGTGCCAGCAGCCCGAATCCCCTAGCGGGAGGCGAGCAGTACTTC. Translated, it gives CASSPNPLAGGEQYF. Combining the CDR3 with reference TRBV5-4 and TRBJ2-7 gives the whole variable domain ETGVTQSPTHLIKTRGQQVTLRCSSQSGHNTVSWYQQALGQGPQFIFQYYREEENGRGNFPPRFSGLQFPNYSSELNVNALELDDSALYLCASSPNPLAGGEQYFGPGTRLTVT.

V gene TRBV27 combines with J gene TRBJ2-3, with 10 positions matching TRBD2. CDR1 is MNHEY, CDR2 SMNVEV, per germline (reference sequence). The CDR3 is made up of 16 amino acids. J lost 5 bases, V lost 2 bases, and 7 bases had no gene match. As DNA, the CDR3 is TGTGCCAGCAGTTTAGACCTAGCGGGAGTCGTAGATACGCAGTATTTT. Its protein is CASSLDLAGVVDTQYF.

V and J are TRBV28 and TRBJ2-1, with 8 nucleotides matching TRBD2. Germline CDR1 is MDHEN and CDR2 is SYDVKM. V was pared by 10 bases and J by 1 base, with 6 bases of the junction left unmatched. This CDR3 comprises 14 residues. CDR3 bases: TGTGCCACTGTAGCGGGACTGTCCTACAATGAGCAGTTCTTC. Its protein is CATVAGLSYNEQFF.

The gene calls are TRBV3-1 and TRBJ2-5, with TRBD2 matching 13 bases. The CDR3 has 16 residues. The J segment lost 1 base and the V segment lost 4 bases, leaving 3 bases of the junction unmatched. Looked up from germline, CDR1 is LGHDT and CDR2 is YNNKEL (reference sequence). CDR3 sequence: CASSPGTSGTQETQYF. Written as DNA, the CDR3 is TGTGCCAGCAGCCCTGGGACTAGCGGGACCCAAGAGACCCAGTACTTC.

The chain employs TRBV15 and TRBJ1-2, with D possibly TRBD1 on 6 matching bases. Germline CDR1 reads LNHNV; CDR2 reads YYDKDF (reference sequence). Trimming left V 4 bases short and J 2 bases short, with 11 bases between. The length of the CDR3 is 14 residues. The CDR3 DNA reads as TGTGCCACCAGCAACCGACAGGACAACTATGGCTACACCTTC. It encodes CATSNRQDNYGYTF.

The chain uses TRBV27 and TRBJ1-1; 9 bases line up with TRBD1. Germline lookup yields CDR1 MNHEY and CDR2 SMNVEV (reference sequence). The V and J ends lost 6 bases and 4 bases, in that order; junction bases with no gene match: 18. This CDR3 region has 18 residues. CDR3 protein: CASSTEWGQGGSGTEAFF. CDR3 nucleotides: TGTGCCAGCAGCACCGAGTGGGGACAGGGAGGGTCGGGCACTGAAGCTTTCTTT.

The rearrangement joins TRBV24-1 to TRBJ2-2; TRBD1 matches 7 bases. CDR3 length equals 14 residues. The germline V gene encodes CDR1 KGHDR and CDR2 SFDVKD. Trimming at V came to 5 bases and at J to 4 bases, leaving 3 bases not matched to a gene. The CDR3 DNA sequence: TGTGCCACCAGTGCGACAGGGAGCACCGGGGAGCTGTTTTTT. It codes for CATSATGSTGELFF.

The chain joins TRBV4-3 to TRBJ1-4; a possible D gene is TRBD1 (5 bases). V lost 4 bases and J lost 8, with 17 bases in between. CDR1 is LGHNA and CDR2 is YSLEER in the germline V gene. This CDR3 comprises 15 residues. CDR3 amino acids: CASSPQDRAGEKLFF. The CDR3 DNA sequence: TGCGCCAGCAGCCCCCAAGATCGGGCAGGGGAAAAACTGTTTTTT.

The chain recombines TRBV2 with TRBJ1-3, with D possibly TRBD1 on 5 matching bases. Trimming left V 6 bases short and J 7 bases short, with 19 bases between. Germline loops: CDR1 SNHLY, CDR2 FYNNEI. The CDR3 is 15 residues long. This CDR3 is CASSPGQFGGNTIYF. The CDR3 DNA reads as TGTGCCAGCAGCCCAGGACAATTCGGAGGGAACACCATATATTTT. The full variable domain, rest sourced from reference TRBV2 and TRBJ1-3, is EPEVTQTPSHQVTQMGQEVILRCVPISNHLYFYWYRQILGQKVEFLVSFYNNEISEKSEIFDDQFSVERPDGSNFTLKIRSTKLEDSAMYFCASSPGQFGGNTIYFGEGSWLTVV.

For this clonotype: In this CDR3 the conserved last residue, phenylalanine or tryptophan, is missing, so a read error is likely. V gene TRBV20-1 combines with J gene TRBJ2-7; D may be TRBD1 (5 bases). Trimming took 7 bases from V and 0 from J, leaving 13 bases between them. CDR1 and CDR2 from the germline V gene are DFQATT and SNEGSKA (reference sequence). The CDR3 is made up of 13 amino acids. The CDR3 protein is CSGRPDSSYEQYL. DNA of the CDR3: TGCAGTGGCCGGCCCGACAGCTCCTACGAGCAGTACCTC.

V is TRBV20-1 and J is TRBJ2-3, with TRBD2 matching 7 bases. Germline V lookup: CDR1 DFQATT, CDR2 SNEGSKA (reference sequence). Unmatched junction bases numbered 22, after V lost 7 bases and J lost 6 bases. The CDR3 has 17 residues. The CDR3 DNA reads TGCAGTGTTTCTACTACCCCCAGGACTAGAGATCTGGATACGCAGTATTTT. Protein: CSVSTTPRTRDLDTQYF.

The chain employs TRBV13 and TRBJ2-2; 8 nucleotides line up with TRBD2. J lost 6 bases, V lost 5 bases, and 8 bases had no gene match. The germline CDR1 and CDR2 sequences are PRHDT and FYEKMQ (reference sequence). The CDR3 runs to 15 residues. In nucleotides, the CDR3 is TGTGCCAGCAGCGAAAGCGGGAGAGGTGCCGGGGAGCTGTTTTTT. This codes for CASSESGRGAGELFF.